This T cell receptor (beta chain) was documented in a study of T-cell memory formation after mild COVID-19. TCRdb analysed the 5' RACE reads with MiXCR anew, one entry per CDR3 protein. The sample contains 500,000 to 550,000 distinct CDR3 sequences, 20% of which appear only once. Trimming shortened V by 7 bases and J by 10 bases, and 12 bases separated the two germline ends. This CDR3 is built from 11 residues. The genes are TRBV12-3 or TRBV12-4 and TRBJ2-3, with D maybe TRBD2 (6 bases). The sample comprised PBMCs or a T cell subset sorted from them (not recorded which). The sequence was obtained from an adult woman who had mild COVID-19 (a few samples of this study predate the infection). Cell type and time point are not known. The CDR3 DNA follows: TGTGCCAGCACCCGACTAGGATCGCAGTATTTT. This codes for CASTRLGSQYF.